These 12 T cell receptor beta chains were sequenced from one sample in a study of cytomegalovirus exposure and HLA in healthy donors. Primers included in the PCR were 60 Vbeta and 13 Jbeta primers. Clones were read by immunoSEQ multiplex PCR, and TCRdb kept only the in-frame ones, dropping some. The table includes around 150,000 clones, 77% detected once. The sequenced sample was PBMCs. All receptors come from a woman aged 45 to 65 in good health and CMV-seronegative.

J is TRBJ2-1 and V is TRBV11-3; TRBD2 is a possible D gene (5 bases). The ends were cut back, 2 bases at V and 10 bases at J, with 18 bases in the middle. The CDR3 sequence is 15 residues long. Germline V lookup: CDR1 SGHNT, CDR2 YENEEA. The CDR3 reads CASSLNSEILAEQFF. In DNA, the CDR3 is TGTGCCAGCAGCTTAAACTCTGAGATCCTAGCCGAGCAGTTCTTC.

This rearrangement joins TRBV6-4 to TRBJ2-5; TRBD1 might be the D (6 bases). V lost 7 bases and J lost 7, with 19 bases in between. Looked up from germline, CDR1 is MRHNA and CDR2 is SNTAGT. The CDR3 sequence is 14 residues long. The CDR3 DNA reads TGTGCCAGCAAAACGACAGGCCATCGTGGGACCCAGTACTTC. It yields the protein CASKTTGHRGTQYF.

The chain is built from TRBV27 and TRBJ1-2, with D perhaps matching TRBD1 (5 bases). This CDR3 region has 14 residues. The germline CDR1 and CDR2 sequences are MNHEY and SMNVEV (reference sequence). Deletions cut 2 bases from V and 4 bases from J, with 11 bases between. As DNA, the CDR3 is TGTGCCAGCAGTTTAAGGGGCAGGTCCTATGGCTACACCTTC. Residues: CASSLRGRSYGYTF.

V and J are TRBV7-9 and TRBJ2-5; D is uncertain. The germline V gene encodes CDR1 SEHNR and CDR2 FQNEAQ (reference sequence). V was pared by 6 bases and J by 7 bases, with 15 bases between. CDR3 length: 13 amino acids. The CDR3 sequence is CASRVEGAATQYF. For the CDR3, the DNA is TGTGCCAGCAGAGTCGAAGGCGCGGCGACCCAGTACTTC.

This chain connects TRBV4-3 to TRBJ2-7; 7 bases are shared with TRBD2. This CDR3 spans 15 amino acids. The V gene's germline CDR1 is LGHNA and CDR2 YSLEER. Trimming removed 4 bases from V and 4 bases from J; junction bases left unmatched: 10. As DNA, the CDR3 is TGCGCCAGCAGCCCGTACTCGGGGGGAGGTTACGAGCAGTACTTC. Its translation is CASSPYSGGGYEQYF.

This clone was detected only once. The genes are TRBV7-3 and TRBJ2-1; no firm D call. Germline lookup yields CDR1 SGHTA and CDR2 FQGTGA. There are 13 residues in the CDR3. V lost 2 bases and J lost 5, with 7 bases in between. For the CDR3, the DNA is TGTGCCAGCAGCTTACGGGTTAACAATGAGCAGTTCTTC. It specifies CASSLRVNNEQFF.

The V and J genes are TRBV11-2 and TRBJ2-7; 8 bases line up with TRBD2. Germline V gene data show CDR1 as SGHAT and CDR2 as FQNNGV. V shed 5 bases and J 2 bases; nucleotides not matched to a gene: 8. CDR3 length equals 15 residues. The CDR3 is CASSTRSSGAYEQYF. The DNA for the CDR3 is TGTGCCAGCAGCACCCGGAGTAGCGGGGCCTACGAGCAGTACTTC.

The chain uses TRBV7-9 and TRBJ1-3; weak D call: TRBD1 (5 bases). V lost 3 bases and J 8 bases, leaving 11 bases between the germline ends. Germline V gene data show CDR1 as SEHNR and CDR2 as FQNEAQ (reference sequence). The CDR3 length is 13 residues. As DNA, the CDR3 is TGTGCCAGCAGCTTCTATGGGGCGCACACCATATATTTT. Translating gives CASSFYGAHTIYF.

The chain carries TRBV29-1 and TRBJ2-3; 10 bases are shared with TRBD2. J gave up 2 bases and V 1 base, and 9 bases lay outside the gene matches. This CDR3 comprises 17 residues. Germline CDR1 SQVTM, CDR2 ANQGSEA. This CDR3 is CSVEGVDSGGITDTQYF. Written as DNA, the CDR3 is TGCAGCGTTGAAGGTGTGGATAGCGGGGGGATCACAGATACGCAGTATTTT.

The rearrangement joins TRBV25-1 to TRBJ2-2, with TRBD1 matching over 10 bases. Germline trimming cut 8 bases from V and 1 base from J; bases unmatched to any gene: 10. CDR1 MGHDK and CDR2 SYGVNS come from the germline V gene. The CDR3 spans 17 residues. Written as DNA, the CDR3 is TGTGCCAGCGGAGCCTTGAGGACAGGGGGGAACACCGGGGAGCTGTTTTTT. It translates to CASGALRTGGNTGELFF.

This clone was seen once. The rearrangement uses TRBV7-2 and TRBJ2-7; tentatively, D is TRBD2 (5 bases). CDR3 length: 14 amino acids. The V and J ends lost 1 base and 2 bases respectively, with 9 bases between them. CDR1 is SGHTA and CDR2 is FQGNSA in the germline V gene. The CDR3 loop reads CASSLGTSPYEQYF. As DNA, the CDR3 is TGTGCCAGCAGCTTAGGGACTTCGCCCTACGAGCAGTACTTC.

The table lists this clone with a few counts. The chain has TRBV25-1 and TRBJ1-2; D is unresolved. Germline values: CDR1 MGHDK, CDR2 SYGVNS. Trimming removed 4 bases at V and 4 bases at J, with 7 bases between. The CDR3 has 12 amino acids. Here the CDR3 DNA reads TGTGCCAGCAGTGTGTCAGGCTATGGCTACACCTTC. Amino acids: CASSVSGYGYTF.